These T cell receptor beta chains were read from a single sample in a study of OX40 agonist ivuxolimab in advanced cancers. Sequencing used immunoSEQ multiplex PCR; TCRdb keeps in-frame clones, though not all of them. The sample has 35,000 to 45,000 clones, around 92% seen once; the top ten hold roughly a sixth. This specimen was CD4+ or CD8+ T cells sorted from blood, taken in a trial of the OX40 agonist ivuxolimab. The receptors derive from an adult with an advanced solid tumor such as melanoma, head and neck, liver or kidney cancer. Each CDR3 is given with its conserved first and last residue. Fields, in order: V gene, D gene, clone size, J gene, CDR3 protein, CDR3 DNA. A D gene is named only where the DNA matches it firmly. Size is stated for part of the rows, as once, few or many counts, or as a class when the clone is expanded.

V: TRBV7-9
D: .
size: .
J: TRBJ2-5
CDR3: CASPRKRSGETQYF
DNA: TGTGCCAGCCCTAGGAAGCGGTCTGGAGAGACCCAGTACTTC

V: TRBV10-2
D: .
size: .
J: TRBJ1-2
CDR3: CASSETPLYGYTF
DNA: TGCGCCAGCAGTGAGACCCCGCTCTATGGCTACACCTTC

V: TRBV2
D: TRBD1
size: .
J: TRBJ2-2
CDR3: CASRDDREPGRGGELFF
DNA: TGTGCCAGCAGGGACGACAGGGAGCCGGGTCGCGGCGGGGAGCTGTTTTTT

V: TRBV7-8
D: TRBD1
size: .
J: TRBJ2-7
CDR3: CASSPWTGAPYEQYF
DNA: TGTGCCAGCAGCCCATGGACAGGGGCTCCCTACGAGCAGTACTTC

V: TRBV30
D: .
size: .
J: TRBJ2-7
CDR3: CAWSVWGEVYEQYF
DNA: TGTGCCTGGAGTGTATGGGGAGAAGTGTACGAGCAGTACTTC

V: TRBV6-1
D: .
size: .
J: TRBJ1-5
CDR3: CASSPYSNQPQHF
DNA: TGTGCCAGCAGCCCTTATAGCAATCAGCCCCAGCATTTT

V: TRBV13
D: .
size: .
J: TRBJ1-1
CDR3: CASSLRGNTEAFF
DNA: TGTGCCAGCAGCTTACGGGGGAACACTGAAGCTTTCTTT

V: TRBV5-6
D: TRBD1
size: .
J: TRBJ2-1
CDR3: CASSPGVGTGDEQFF
DNA: TGTGCCAGCAGCCCGGGAGTAGGGACAGGGGATGAGCAGTTCTTC

V: TRBV27
D: .
size: .
J: TRBJ1-5
CDR3: CASKRGSNQPQHF
DNA: TGTGCCAGCAAGAGGGGTAGCAATCAGCCCCAGCATTTT

V: TRBV18
D: .
size: once
J: TRBJ2-1
CDR3: CASSRSPHAGAPSNEQFF
DNA: TGTGCCAGCTCACGTTCTCCACATGCGGGGGCCCCTTCCAATGAGCAGTTCTTC

V: TRBV7-7
D: TRBD1
size: .
J: TRBJ2-2
CDR3: CASSSGQGYTGELFF
DNA: TGTGCCAGCAGCTCGGGACAGGGATATACCGGGGAGCTGTTTTTT

V: TRBV6-1
D: .
size: .
J: TRBJ1-3
CDR3: CASSEFSFSGNTIYF
DNA: TGTGCCAGCAGTGAGTTCAGCTTTAGTGGAAACACCATATATTTT

V: TRBV2
D: .
size: .
J: TRBJ1-6
CDR3: CASRDQSSYNSPLHF
DNA: TGTGCCAGCAGGGATCAGAGCTCCTATAATTCACCCCTCCACTTT

V: TRBV9
D: TRBD1
size: .
J: TRBJ1-4
CDR3: CASSVAGTGREKLFF
DNA: TGTGCCAGCAGCGTAGCCGGGACAGGACGTGAAAAACTGTTTTTT

V: TRBV6-6
D: TRBD2
size: few
J: TRBJ2-7
CDR3: CASSYKSGSLSYEQYF
DNA: TGTGCCAGCAGTTACAAGAGCGGGAGCCTCTCCTACGAGCAGTACTTC

V: TRBV7-9
D: TRBD2
size: .
J: TRBJ2-7
CDR3: CASSPLSGRAAEQYF
DNA: TGTGCCAGCAGCCCTTTATCCGGGAGGGCCGCCGAGCAGTACTTC

V: TRBV5-3
D: TRBD1
size: .
J: TRBJ1-2
CDR3: CARSFTQGQGVESDYGYTF
DNA: TGTGCCAGAAGCTTCACCCAGGGACAGGGGGTTGAGTCGGACTATGGCTACACCTTC

V: TRBV7-8
D: TRBD1
size: .
J: TRBJ2-7
CDR3: CASSGDRGPPYEQYF
DNA: TGTGCCAGCAGCGGAGACAGGGGGCCCCCCTACGAGCAGTACTTC

V: TRBV11-2
D: .
size: .
J: TRBJ1-2
CDR3: CASPRPGSANGYTF
DNA: TGTGCCAGCCCTCGGCCGGGGTCTGCAAATGGCTACACCTTC

V: TRBV9
D: TRBD2
size: .
J: TRBJ2-5
CDR3: CASSPRVAGGRETQYF
DNA: TGTGCCAGCAGCCCCCGGGTAGCGGGGGGGCGGGAGACCCAGTACTTC

V: TRBV27
D: .
size: .
J: TRBJ2-5
CDR3: CASSLGTEGTQYF
DNA: TGTGCCAGCAGCCTAGGGACTGAGGGGACCCAGTACTTC

V: TRBV29-1
D: .
size: .
J: TRBJ2-2
CDR3: CSVAVRSPTGELFF
DNA: TGCAGCGTTGCGGTGCGCTCCCCAACCGGGGAGCTGTTTTTT

V: TRBV4-1
D: .
size: .
J: TRBJ1-1
CDR3: CASSQAGTMNTEAFF
DNA: TGCGCCAGCAGCCAGGCCGGGACGATGAACACTGAAGCTTTCTTT

V: TRBV7-9
D: .
size: .
J: TRBJ2-7
CDR3: CASSNMTPRTEQYF
DNA: TGTGCCAGCAGCAACATGACTCCACGTACCGAGCAGTACTTC

V: TRBV10-1
D: .
size: few
J: TRBJ1-1
CDR3: CASSGRAGTEAFF
DNA: TGCGCCAGCAGCGGACGGGCTGGCACTGAAGCTTTCTTT

V: TRBV6-5
D: .
size: .
J: TRBJ2-1
CDR3: CASRPGSSYNEQFF
DNA: TGTGCCAGCAGGCCGGGGAGCTCCTACAATGAGCAGTTCTTC

V: TRBV7-7
D: TRBD2
size: .
J: TRBJ2-7
CDR3: CASSLGIAGAYEQYF
DNA: TGTGCCAGCAGCTTGGGAATAGCGGGAGCCTACGAGCAGTACTTC

V: TRBV9
D: .
size: .
J: TRBJ1-1
CDR3: CASSPSPEAFF
DNA: TGTGCCAGCAGCCCCAGCCCTGAAGCTTTCTTT

V: TRBV6-6
D: .
size: .
J: TRBJ2-3
CDR3: CASSYSSEDTQYF
DNA: TGTGCCAGCAGTTACTCGTCGGAAGATACGCAGTATTTT

V: TRBV14
D: .
size: .
J: TRBJ2-7
CDR3: CASALRAYEQYF
DNA: TGTGCCAGCGCCCTCCGGGCCTACGAGCAGTACTTC

V: TRBV5-1
D: .
size: .
J: TRBJ2-1
CDR3: CASSLLSLSSYNEQFF
DNA: TGCGCCAGCAGCTTGTTGTCCCTGAGCTCCTACAATGAGCAGTTCTTC

V: TRBV6-1
D: TRBD1
size: .
J: TRBJ1-5
CDR3: CASSEREAGGSQPQHF
DNA: TGTGCCAGCAGTGAAAGGGAAGCAGGGGGCAGTCAGCCCCAGCATTTT

V: TRBV9
D: .
size: once
J: TRBJ2-3
CDR3: CASSLEGPDTQYF
DNA: TGTGCCAGCAGCTTGGAGGGTCCAGATACGCAGTATTTT

V: TRBV4-1
D: .
size: .
J: TRBJ2-1
CDR3: CASSPRAGYNEQFF
DNA: TGCGCCAGCAGCCCGAGGGCAGGCTACAATGAGCAGTTCTTC

V: TRBV4-1
D: .
size: .
J: TRBJ1-5
CDR3: CASSRGGSLSNQPQHF
DNA: TGCGCCAGCAGCCGAGGAGGGAGCCTTAGCAATCAGCCCCAGCATTTT

V: TRBV6-6
D: .
size: once
J: TRBJ1-1
CDR3: CALRDGTEAFF
DNA: TGTGCCCTGAGGGACGGTACTGAAGCTTTCTTT

V: TRBV7-9
D: .
size: .
J: TRBJ1-5
CDR3: CASSSWIGRDGYSNQPQHF
DNA: TGTGCCAGCAGCTCATGGATTGGTCGGGACGGCTATAGCAATCAGCCCCAGCATTTT

V: TRBV15
D: .
size: .
J: TRBJ2-7
CDR3: CATSREEHYEQYF
DNA: TGTGCCACCAGCAGAGAAGAGCACTACGAGCAGTACTTC

V: TRBV5-6
D: TRBD1
size: few
J: TRBJ1-2
CDR3: CASSLQGAYGYTF
DNA: TGTGCCAGCAGCTTGCAGGGGGCCTATGGCTACACCTTC

V: TRBV4-1
D: TRBD1
size: .
J: TRBJ1-1
CDR3: CASSHLPGGNTEAFF
DNA: TGCGCCAGCAGCCACCTCCCAGGGGGGAACACTGAAGCTTTCTTT

V: TRBV9
D: TRBD1
size: .
J: TRBJ1-3
CDR3: CASSSQGAGNTIYF
DNA: TGTGCCAGCAGCTCACAGGGGGCTGGAAACACCATATATTTT

V: TRBV6-1
D: TRBD2
size: few
J: TRBJ2-7
CDR3: CASSESAGEPLEQYF
DNA: TGTGCCAGCAGTGAATCGGCGGGGGAACCTCTCGAGCAGTACTTC

V: TRBV19
D: .
size: .
J: TRBJ1-2
CDR3: CASRGIYGYTF
DNA: TGTGCCAGTCGGGGGATTTATGGCTACACCTTC

V: TRBV12-2
D: .
size: .
J: TRBJ2-3
CDR3: CASRLARTDTQYF
DNA: TGTGCAAGTCGCTTAGCAAGGACGGATACGCAGTATTTT

V: TRBV19
D: .
size: .
J: TRBJ1-1
CDR3: CASSITSPTFSGRGTEAFF
DNA: TGTGCCAGTAGTATAACCTCACCCACTTTCTCTGGGAGGGGCACTGAAGCTTTCTTT

V: TRBV9
D: .
size: .
J: TRBJ2-5
CDR3: CASSVGAETQYF
DNA: TGTGCCAGCAGCGTAGGGGCGGAGACCCAGTACTTC

V: TRBV5-5
D: .
size: .
J: TRBJ2-5
CDR3: CASRYHQETQYF
DNA: TGTGCCAGCCGGTACCATCAAGAGACCCAGTACTTC

V: TRBV6-1
D: TRBD2
size: few
J: TRBJ2-3
CDR3: CASSEEPSGGGDTQYF
DNA: TGTGCCAGCAGTGAAGAGCCTAGCGGGGGGGGCGATACGCAGTATTTT